This TCR beta chain was recovered during a study of blood T cell repertoires in COVID-19 (dated by TCRdb to 2020 to 2022). Notes on the research overall: Collaborator samples came from the United States, Italy and Spain and covered acute and convalescent phases of COVID-19. The repertoires were released in a freely available public database intended as a resource for research on the immune response to SARS-CoV-2. The prospective study material was composed of cDNA or gDNA derived from T cells, B-cell-depleted T cells, or PBMCs. Subjects who had been exposed to COVID-19, were actively infected with it, or had recovered from it provided the deeply sampled blood TCRbeta repertoires that made up the dataset. Where available, HLA class I and class II types were obtained from metadata supplied by the sample provider rather than from assay-based typing. The samples were drawn from the first 160 participants of the ongoing ImmuneRACE study and from some 1,300 subjects provided by 6 global collaborators. The sample metadata nearly always contained a de-identified subject ID, COVID-19 status, age in years and sex. Study-wide conclusions, independent of this receptor: Clinical and demographic metadata were provided uncurated, with the amount varying by source and participant.

This clone has just a few counts. This clone's antigen is unknown. Base qualities are not at hand, and no much larger clone is one base apart. Whole blood was collected in K2EDTA tubes by collaborating institutions according to the institutions' own protocols. Collaborator samples were shipped for TCRbeta analysis as frozen whole blood, isolated PBMCs, or DNA extracted from either sample type. The immunoSEQ Assay, a bias-controlled multiplex PCR, was used to amplify TCRbeta CDR3 regions from genomic DNA. From the authors' description of their analysis: Nucleated cell counts per sample were estimated from amplification of reference gene primers within the assay. Sequence reads were collapsed and filtered to measure the absolute abundance of every unique TCRbeta CDR3 rearrangement. Productive Simpson clonality was computed per sample as the square root of Simpson's diversity index over productive rearrangements. In TCRdb, the immuneACCESS table is reduced to in-frame sequences with V and J assigned. These tables do not hold every clone; where another copy was compared, an unresolved V gene accounts for under half, and the others remain unexplained. Clone size and V and J calls were adopted from that table, with D and trimming inferred from the DNA. The sample table shows about 320,000 clones, and around 83% are seen once. About 1.2% of the sample belongs to the ten largest clones.

CDR3 length: 14 amino acids, cysteine to phenylalanine. Only CDR3 DNA is held: 42 bases, read in frame from base 1. Sequences SGHNT (CDR1) and YYREEE (CDR2) are obtained from the germline V gene (reference sequence). Unmatched junction bases come to 6, with V trimmed by 4 bases and J by 5 bases. This chain joins TRBV5-4 to TRBJ1-2; 9 bases in between match TRBD1. This receptor was taken from a woman aged 50 to 60 with acute or convalescent COVID-19. Sequencing was performed on peripheral blood. CDR3 region: CASSPGQGLYGYTF. The DNA sequence is TGTGCCAGCAGCCCGGGACAGGGCTTGTATGGCTACACCTTC.